What follows describes a single T cell receptor (beta chain). This sample was taken from a study of blood T cell repertoires in COVID-19. Study context: The United States, Italy and Spain provided the acute and convalescent COVID-19 samples. T cells, B-cell-depleted T cells, or PBMCs supplied cDNA or gDNA.

Per the authors' pipeline: Amplification with reference gene primers provided the estimates of nucleated cell counts. Measured with immunoSEQ multiplex PCR; TCRdb has only the in-frame clones, and not every one. The D gene and trimming were derived from the DNA, and the V and J assignments and clone size from that table. Altogether some 180,000 clones are present, 88% being singletons, with the ten largest covering 5% to 6.5%. The CDR3 contains 13 residues. Looked up from germline, CDR1 is SGHDT and CDR2 is YYEEEE. V lost 4 bases to trimming and J lost 5 bases, with 12 bases between them. The TCR was taken from a man aged 35-49 years with active or convalescent COVID-19. Material for sequencing was peripheral blood. This chain links TRBV5-6 with TRBJ1-2, with a tentative D call TRBD1 (6 bases). CDR3 residues: CASSPGRGYGYTF. The CDR3 nucleotides read TGTGCCAGCAGCCCGGGGAGGGGGTATGGCTACACCTTC. Filled out from reference TRBV5-6 and TRBJ1-2, the complete variable domain reads DAGVTQSPTHLIKTRGQQVTLRCSPKSGHDTVSWYQQALGQGPQFIFQYYEEEERQRGNFPDRFSGHQFPNYSSELNVNALLLGDSALYLCASSPGRGYGYTFGSGTRLTVV.